This TCR beta chain was identified in a study of technical replicates of blood from a handful of donors. TCRdb's copy holds only in-frame clones and misses some; the assay was immunoSEQ multiplex PCR. In the table there are 74,000 or so clones, 96% of which are singletons. This clone occurred once. The origin of this receptor is a human donor in good health. The sample comprised T cells isolated from PBMCs.

CDR3 coding DNA: TGTGCCAGCAGCTGGGGGGGGCAGTCGAACTATGGCTACACCTTC. Translated: CASSWGGQSNYGYTF. The gene calls are TRBV11-2 and TRBJ1-2, with a weak D call TRBD1 (6 bases). CDR1 is SGHAT and CDR2 is FQNNGV in the germline V gene. CDR3 length: 15 residues. Deletions cut 4 bases from V and 2 bases from J, with 14 bases between.